Sequencing of this TCR beta chain was carried out in a study of vaccination and CD4 T cells after COVID-19. The treatment was: approximately 9-day PBMC culture with coronavirus spike peptide pools or control peptides (ViraFEST assay). This clonotype has just a few counts. Its antigen is undetermined. Cultured CD4+ T cell DNA was sequenced using the Oncomine TCR Beta short-read assay. Cultured CD4+ T cells were the source of extracted genomic DNA. TCRdb reanalysed the PCR reads using MiXCR and keeps one entry per CDR3 protein. The sample contains approximately 12,000 distinct CDR3 sequences, 45% to 60% of which appear only once. This CDR3 comprises 15 residues. V shed 0 bases, J shed 3 bases, and the junction held 5 bases outside the gene matches. Germline CDR1 SGHAT, CDR2 FQNNGV.

The gene calls are TRBV11-2 and TRBJ2-7; 7 nucleotides line up with TRBD2. The TCR comes from a human donor who had recovered from COVID-19. The sample was CD4+ T cells from blood, cultured in vitro. The CDR3 protein is CASSLDGAGVYEQYF. The CDR3 coding sequence is TGTGCCAGCAGCTTAGACGGCGCGGGGGTCTACGAGCAGTACTTC.